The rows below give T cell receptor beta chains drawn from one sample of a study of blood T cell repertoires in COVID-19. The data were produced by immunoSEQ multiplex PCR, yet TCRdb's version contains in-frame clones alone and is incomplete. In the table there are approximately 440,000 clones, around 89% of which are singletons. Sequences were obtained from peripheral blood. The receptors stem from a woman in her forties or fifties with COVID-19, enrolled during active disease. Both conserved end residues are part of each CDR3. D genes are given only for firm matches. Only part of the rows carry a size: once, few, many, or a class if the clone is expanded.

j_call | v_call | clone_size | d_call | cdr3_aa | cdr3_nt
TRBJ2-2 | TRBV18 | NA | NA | CASAGQSNTGELFF | TGTGCCAGCGCAGGACAGTCGAACACCGGGGAGCTGTTTTTT
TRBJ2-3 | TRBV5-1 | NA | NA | CASMEGWADTQYF | TGCGCCAGCATGGAGGGGTGGGCAGATACGCAGTATTTT
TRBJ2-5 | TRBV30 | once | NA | CAWSGGQGNPQETQYF | TGTGCCTGGAGTGGGGGGCAGGGTAATCCCCAAGAGACCCAGTACTTC
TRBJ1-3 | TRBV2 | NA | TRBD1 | CASSLQGGGNTIYF | TGTGCCAGCAGTCTACAGGGGGGAGGAAACACCATATATTTT
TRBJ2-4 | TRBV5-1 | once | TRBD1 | CASSLGPGQGALRNIQYF | TGCGCCAGCAGCTTGGGGCCGGGACAGGGGGCGCTAAGAAACATTCAGTACTTC
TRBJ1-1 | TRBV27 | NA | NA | CASSLYMNTEAFF | TGTGCCAGCAGTCTATATATGAACACTGAAGCTTTCTTT
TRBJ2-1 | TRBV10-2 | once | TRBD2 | CASRAGGPGEQFF | TGCGCCAGCAGAGCGGGGGGGCCCGGTGAGCAGTTCTTC
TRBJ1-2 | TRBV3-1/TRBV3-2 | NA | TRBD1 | CASSQDRGLIYGYTF | TGTGCCAGCAGCCAGGACAGGGGGCTGATCTATGGCTACACCTTC
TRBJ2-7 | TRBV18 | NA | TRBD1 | CASSPVGQTYEQYF | TGTGCCAGCTCACCAGTGGGACAGACATACGAGCAGTACTTC
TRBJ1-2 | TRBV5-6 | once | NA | CASSYAGVYGYTF | TGTGCCAGCAGCTACGCAGGGGTCTATGGCTACACCTTC
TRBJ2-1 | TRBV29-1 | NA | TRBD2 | CSVVGRGDNEQFF | TGCAGCGTTGTGGGCCGGGGGGACAATGAGCAGTTCTTC
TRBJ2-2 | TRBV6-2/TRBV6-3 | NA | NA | CASSPPNGELFF | TGTGCCAGCAGCCCTCCTAACGGGGAGCTGTTTTTT
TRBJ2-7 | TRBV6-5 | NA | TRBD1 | CASSTRGQGSYEQYF | TGTGCCAGCAGTACAAGGGGACAGGGCTCCTACGAGCAGTACTTC
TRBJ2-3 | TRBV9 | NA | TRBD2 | CASSAGRGITDTQYF | TGTGCCAGCAGCGCAGGGCGGGGGATCACAGATACGCAGTATTTT
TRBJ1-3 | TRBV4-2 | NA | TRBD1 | CASYGTVRNTIYF | TGTGCCAGCTATGGGACAGTCCGTAACACCATATATTTT
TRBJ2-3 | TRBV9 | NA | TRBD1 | CASSGTPGQGTDTQYF | TGTGCCAGCAGCGGGACGCCGGGACAGGGTACAGATACGCAGTATTTT
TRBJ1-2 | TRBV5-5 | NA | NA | CASSLGLNYGYTF | TGTGCCAGCAGCTTGGGGCTTAACTATGGCTACACCTTC
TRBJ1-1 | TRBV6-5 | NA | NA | CASTSSRDTLEAFF | TGTGCCAGCACTTCGAGTCGGGACACTCTTGAAGCTTTCTTT
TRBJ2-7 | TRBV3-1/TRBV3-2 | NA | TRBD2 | CASSQGRLAGPVREQYF | TGTGCCAGCAGCCAAGGTCGACTAGCGGGGCCGGTGAGGGAGCAGTACTTC
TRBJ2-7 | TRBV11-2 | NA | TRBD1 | CASSFESGQGYEQYF | TGTGCCAGCAGCTTCGAAAGCGGACAGGGCTACGAGCAGTACTTC
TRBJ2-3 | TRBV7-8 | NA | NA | CASSLGSVSTDTQYF | TGTGCCAGCAGCTTAGGGAGCGTTAGCACAGATACGCAGTATTTT
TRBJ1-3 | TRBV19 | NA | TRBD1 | CASTRQGSRSGNTIYF | TGTGCCAGTACCCGACAGGGATCCCGTTCTGGAAACACCATATATTTT
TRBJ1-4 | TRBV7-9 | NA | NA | CASSPGISATNEKLFF | TGTGCCAGCAGCCCGGGGATCTCTGCAACTAATGAAAAACTGTTTTTT
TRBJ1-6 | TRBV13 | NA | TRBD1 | CASSARGQVNSPLHF | TGTGCCAGCAGCGCCCGGGGACAGGTCAATTCACCCCTCCACTTT
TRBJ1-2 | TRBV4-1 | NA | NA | CASSQDPTGSLYGYTF | TGCGCCAGCAGCCAAGACCCGACGGGTTCCCTCTATGGCTACACCTTC
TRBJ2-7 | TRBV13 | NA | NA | CASSLGLRSEQYF | TGTGCCAGCAGCTTAGGCCTGAGGAGCGAGCAGTACTTC
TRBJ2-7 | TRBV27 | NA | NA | CASSLADSYEQYF | TGTGCCAGCAGTTTGGCTGACTCCTACGAGCAGTACTTC
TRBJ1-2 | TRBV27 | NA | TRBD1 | CASSFLGQGAAFYTF | TGTGCCAGCAGTTTTCTGGGACAGGGGGCTGCTTTCTACACCTTC
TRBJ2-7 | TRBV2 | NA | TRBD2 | CASERGPSYEQYF | TGTGCCAGCGAGCGGGGGCCCTCCTACGAGCAGTACTTC
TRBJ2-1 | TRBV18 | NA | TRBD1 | CASSPGTGTADEQFF | TGTGCCAGCTCACCGGGGACCGGGACAGCAGATGAGCAGTTCTTC
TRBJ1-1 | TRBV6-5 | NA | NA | CASSTGLGSTEAFF | TGTGCCAGCAGCACAGGGTTAGGGAGCACTGAAGCTTTCTTT
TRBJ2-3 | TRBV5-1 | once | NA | CASSLMAGQTDTQYF | TGCGCCAGCAGCTTAATGGCAGGGCAGACAGATACGCAGTATTTT
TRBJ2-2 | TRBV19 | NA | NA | CASSIGNRDPGELFF | TGTGCCAGTAGTATAGGAAACAGAGACCCCGGGGAGCTGTTTTTT
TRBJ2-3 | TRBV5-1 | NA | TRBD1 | CASKGQGGGDTQYF | TGCGCCAGCAAGGGACAGGGAGGTGGAGATACGCAGTATTTT
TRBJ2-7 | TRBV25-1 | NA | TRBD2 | CASLSSSGETYEQYF | TGTGCCAGCCTCTCGTCTAGCGGGGAAACTTACGAGCAGTACTTC
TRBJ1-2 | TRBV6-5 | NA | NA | CASMEGRGGYTF | TGTGCCAGCATGGAAGGCCGCGGAGGCTACACCTTC
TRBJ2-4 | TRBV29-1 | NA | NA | CSVGLRQAKNIQYF | TGCAGCGTTGGTTTAAGACAAGCCAAAAACATTCAGTACTTC
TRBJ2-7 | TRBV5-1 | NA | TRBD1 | CASSLTTGAYEQYF | TGCGCCAGCAGCCTGACGACAGGGGCCTACGAGCAGTACTTC
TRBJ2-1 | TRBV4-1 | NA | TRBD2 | CASSLTSGGSNEQFF | TGCGCCAGCAGCCTAACTAGCGGGGGTTCGAATGAGCAGTTCTTC
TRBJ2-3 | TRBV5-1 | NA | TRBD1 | CASSLQGARVDTQYF | TGCGCCAGCAGCTTGCAGGGGGCGCGTGTAGATACGCAGTATTTT
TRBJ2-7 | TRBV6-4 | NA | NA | CASSVEHSYEQYF | TGTGCCAGCAGTGTCGAGCACTCCTACGAGCAGTACTTC
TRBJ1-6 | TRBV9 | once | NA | CASSVPRTENSPLHF | TGTGCCAGCAGCGTACCGAGGACTGAAAATTCACCCCTCCACTTT
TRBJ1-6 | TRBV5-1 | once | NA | CASSLEQYNSPLHF | TGCGCCAGCAGCTTGGAACAGTATAATTCACCCCTCCACTTT
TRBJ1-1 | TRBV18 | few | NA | CASYPVGGTNEAFF | TGTGCCAGCTACCCGGTCGGGGGAACGAATGAAGCTTTCTTT
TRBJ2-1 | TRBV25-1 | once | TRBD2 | CASSGGGTSAYRDEQFF | TGTGCCAGCAGTGGGGGGGGGACTAGCGCCTATCGGGATGAGCAGTTCTTC
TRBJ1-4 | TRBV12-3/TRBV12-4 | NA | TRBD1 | CASGQGRHGKLFF | TGTGCCAGCGGACAGGGAAGGCATGGAAAACTGTTTTTT
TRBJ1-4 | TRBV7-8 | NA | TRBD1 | CASSKDRGYRDSNEKLFF | TGTGCCAGCAGTAAGGACAGGGGCTACCGAGATTCCAATGAAAAACTGTTTTTT